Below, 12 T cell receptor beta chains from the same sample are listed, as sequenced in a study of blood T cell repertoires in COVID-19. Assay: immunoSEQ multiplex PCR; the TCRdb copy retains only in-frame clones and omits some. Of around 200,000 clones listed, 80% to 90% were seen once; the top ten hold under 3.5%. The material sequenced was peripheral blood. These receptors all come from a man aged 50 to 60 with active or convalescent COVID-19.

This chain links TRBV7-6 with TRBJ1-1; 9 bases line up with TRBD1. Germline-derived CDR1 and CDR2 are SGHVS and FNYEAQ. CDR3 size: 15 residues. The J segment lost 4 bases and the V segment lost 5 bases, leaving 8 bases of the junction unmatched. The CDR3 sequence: CASSPRTGVVTEAFF. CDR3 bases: TGTGCCAGCAGCCCACGGACAGGGGTAGTCACTGAAGCTTTCTTT.

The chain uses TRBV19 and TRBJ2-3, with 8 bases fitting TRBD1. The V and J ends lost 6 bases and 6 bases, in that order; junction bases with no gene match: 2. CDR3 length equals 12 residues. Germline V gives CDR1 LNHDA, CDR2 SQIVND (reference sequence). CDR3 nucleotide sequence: TGTGCCAGTAGGACAGGGGAGGATACGCAGTATTTT. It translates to CASRTGEDTQYF.

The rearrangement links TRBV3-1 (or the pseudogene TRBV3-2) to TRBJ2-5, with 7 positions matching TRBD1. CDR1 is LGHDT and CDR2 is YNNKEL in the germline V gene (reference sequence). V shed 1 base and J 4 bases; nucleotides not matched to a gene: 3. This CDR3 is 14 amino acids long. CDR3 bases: TGTGCCAGCAGCCAAGGTCCAGGGGGAGAGACCCAGTACTTC. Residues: CASSQGPGGETQYF.

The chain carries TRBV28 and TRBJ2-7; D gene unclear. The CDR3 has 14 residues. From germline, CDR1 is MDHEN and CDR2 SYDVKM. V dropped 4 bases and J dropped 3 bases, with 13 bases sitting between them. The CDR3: CASSSQQRFYEQYF. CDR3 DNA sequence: TGTGCCAGCAGTTCCCAACAGAGATTCTACGAGCAGTACTTC.

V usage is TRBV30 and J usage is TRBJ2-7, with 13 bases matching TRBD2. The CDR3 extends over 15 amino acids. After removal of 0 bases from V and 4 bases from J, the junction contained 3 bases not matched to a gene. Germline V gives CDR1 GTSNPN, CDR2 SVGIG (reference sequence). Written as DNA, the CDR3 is TGTGCCTGGAGTGTAGGACTAGCGGGAGCTTACGAGCAGTACTTC. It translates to CAWSVGLAGAYEQYF.

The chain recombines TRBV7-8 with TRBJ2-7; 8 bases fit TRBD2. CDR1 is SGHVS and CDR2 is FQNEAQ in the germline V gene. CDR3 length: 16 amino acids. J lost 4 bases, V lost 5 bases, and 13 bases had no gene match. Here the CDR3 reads CASSARSGGRSYEQYF. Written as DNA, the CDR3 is TGTGCCAGCAGCGCACGCTCGGGGGGGCGGTCTTACGAGCAGTACTTC.

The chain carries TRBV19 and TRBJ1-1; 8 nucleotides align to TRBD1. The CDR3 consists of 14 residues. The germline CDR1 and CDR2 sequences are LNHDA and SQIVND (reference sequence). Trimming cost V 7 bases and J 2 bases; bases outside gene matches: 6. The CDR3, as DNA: TGTGCCAGTACCCCGGACAGGGTAAACACTGAAGCTTTCTTT. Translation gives CASTPDRVNTEAFF.

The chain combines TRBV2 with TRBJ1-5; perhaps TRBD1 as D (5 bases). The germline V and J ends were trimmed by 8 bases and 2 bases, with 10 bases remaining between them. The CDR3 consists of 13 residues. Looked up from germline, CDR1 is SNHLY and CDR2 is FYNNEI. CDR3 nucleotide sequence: TGTGCCAGCGGGGGGGACCGCAATCAGCCCCAGCATTTT. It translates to CASGGDRNQPQHF.

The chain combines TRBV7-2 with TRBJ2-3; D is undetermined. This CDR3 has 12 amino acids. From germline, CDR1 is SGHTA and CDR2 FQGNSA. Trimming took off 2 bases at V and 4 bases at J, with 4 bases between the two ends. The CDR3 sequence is CASSLPADTQYF. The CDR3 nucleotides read TGTGCCAGCAGCTTACCCGCAGATACGCAGTATTTT.

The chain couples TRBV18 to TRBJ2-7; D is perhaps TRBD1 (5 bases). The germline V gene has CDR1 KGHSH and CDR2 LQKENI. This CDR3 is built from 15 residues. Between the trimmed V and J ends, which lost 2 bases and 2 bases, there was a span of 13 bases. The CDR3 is CASSPGRALAYEQYF. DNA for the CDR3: TGTGCCAGCTCACCAGGCAGGGCGCTGGCCTACGAGCAGTACTTC.

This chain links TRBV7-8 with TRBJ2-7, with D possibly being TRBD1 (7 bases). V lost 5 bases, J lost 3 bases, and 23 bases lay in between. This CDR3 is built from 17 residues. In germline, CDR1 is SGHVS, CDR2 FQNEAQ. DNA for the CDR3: TGTGCCAGCAGCCATTTTGGACAGGACTACTTGGTCTACGAGCAGTACTTC. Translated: CASSHFGQDYLVYEQYF.

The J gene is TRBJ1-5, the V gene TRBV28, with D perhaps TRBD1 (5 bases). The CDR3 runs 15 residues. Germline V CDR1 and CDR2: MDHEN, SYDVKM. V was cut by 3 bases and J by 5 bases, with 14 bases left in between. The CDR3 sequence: CASSFSRVKYQPQHF. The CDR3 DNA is TGTGCCAGCAGTTTTTCCAGGGTAAAGTATCAGCCCCAGCATTTT.